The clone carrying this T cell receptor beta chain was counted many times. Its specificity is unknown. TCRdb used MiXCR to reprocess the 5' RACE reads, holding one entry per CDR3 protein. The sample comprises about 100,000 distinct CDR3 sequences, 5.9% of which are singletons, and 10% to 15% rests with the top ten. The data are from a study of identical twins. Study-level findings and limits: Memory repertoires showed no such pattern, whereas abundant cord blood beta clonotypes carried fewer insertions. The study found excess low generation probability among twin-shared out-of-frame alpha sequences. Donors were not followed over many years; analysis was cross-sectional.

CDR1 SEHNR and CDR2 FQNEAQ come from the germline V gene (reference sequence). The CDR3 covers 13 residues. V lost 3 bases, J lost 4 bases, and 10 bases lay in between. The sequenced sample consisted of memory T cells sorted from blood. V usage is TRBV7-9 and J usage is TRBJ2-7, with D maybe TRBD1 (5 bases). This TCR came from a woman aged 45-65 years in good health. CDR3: CASSFETAYEQYF. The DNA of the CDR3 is TGTGCCAGCAGCTTCGAGACAGCTTACGAGCAGTACTTC.